The next 8 T cell receptor beta chains were all read from a single sample in a study of blood T cell repertoires in COVID-19. Only in-frame clones appear in the TCRdb table, and some are missing; sequencing was by immunoSEQ multiplex PCR. The table has approximately 290,000 clones, approximately 90% seen once; the top ten hold around 0.84%. Sequenced sample: peripheral blood. The receptors originated from a man younger than 40 with acute or convalescent COVID-19.

This clone was observed once. This rearrangement joins TRBV1 to TRBJ1-2. TRBV1 is listed as a pseudogene. This CDR3 contains 15 residues. CDR3 coding DNA: TGCACCAGCAGCCAAGATCCGTGGGGGGGCTATGGCTACACCTTC. As protein: CTSSQDPWGGYGYTF.

The chain recombines TRBV2 with TRBJ1-5, with D possibly matching TRBD1 (6 bases). The CDR3 has 15 amino acids. The germline CDR1 and CDR2 sequences are SNHLY and FYNNEI. V was trimmed by 1 base and J by 3 bases, leaving 10 bases between them. CDR3 sequence (DNA): TGTGCCAGCAGTGAAGTGGACAGTATCAATCAGCCCCAGCATTTT. Translation gives CASSEVDSINQPQHF.

The chain has TRBV30 and TRBJ2-1; 10 nucleotides line up with TRBD2. The CDR3 length is 17 residues. V lost 7 bases, J lost 0 bases, and 12 bases stayed unmatched. Germline CDR1 and CDR2: GTSNPN and SVGIG (reference sequence). The CDR3 region has the DNA TGTGCCTTCGATGCAGCGGGAGGGATAATCTCCTACAATGAGCAGTTCTTC. Amino acids: CAFDAAGGIISYNEQFF.

The rearrangement joins TRBV28 to TRBJ1-5, with 7 nucleotides matching TRBD1. CDR3 length: 13 amino acids. Germline V gene sequence: CDR1 MDHEN, CDR2 SYDVKM. The V and J ends lost 7 bases and 7 bases, in that order; junction bases with no gene match: 7. The CDR3 coding sequence is TGTGCCAGCAATGTAAACAGGGGACAGCCCCAGCATTTT. Its protein is CASNVNRGQPQHF.

The rearrangement links TRBV10-3 to TRBJ2-7; D is perhaps TRBD2 (6 bases). Germline V gene sequence: CDR1 ENHRY, CDR2 SYGVKD. The CDR3 loop spans 14 amino acids. The V end lost 0 bases, the J end lost 2 bases, and 8 bases lay between the germline ends. The CDR3 DNA reads TGTGCCATCAGTGAGTCGGCGGGAACCTACGAGCAGTACTTC. It codes for CAISESAGTYEQYF.

This chain connects TRBV6-5 to TRBJ1-2; 9 nucleotides agree with TRBD1. Germline V gene sequence: CDR1 MNHEY, CDR2 SVGAGI. The CDR3 sequence is 15 residues long. V trimming: 0 bases; J trimming: 6 bases; junction bases outside the gene matches: 5. The CDR3 reads CASSYSAGTGNGYTF. The DNA of the CDR3 is TGTGCCAGCAGTTACTCAGCGGGGACAGGGAATGGCTACACCTTC.

The chain recombines TRBV3-1 (or the pseudogene TRBV3-2) with TRBJ1-1, with D possibly being TRBD1 (5 bases). Germline CDR1 is LGHDT and CDR2 is YNNKEL (reference sequence). Trimming left V 2 bases short and J 1 base short, with 17 bases between. The CDR3 spans 17 residues. The CDR3 here is CASSQMSTGLQNTEAFF. The CDR3, as DNA: TGTGCCAGCAGCCAAATGTCGACGGGACTCCAGAACACTGAAGCTTTCTTT.

The V gene is TRBV10-3, the J gene TRBJ2-1; 7 bases align to TRBD2. In germline, CDR1 is ENHRY, CDR2 SYGVKD. V dropped 6 bases and J dropped 3; count of bases not matched to a gene: 8. The CDR3 has 15 amino acids. The CDR3 region has the DNA TGTGCCATCAGCCATCAGCGGGGCAACTACAATGAGCAGTTCTTC. Its translation is CAISHQRGNYNEQFF.